Each of the 9 T cell receptor beta chains below was sequenced from the same sample in a study of blood T cell repertoires in COVID-19. The data were produced by immunoSEQ multiplex PCR, yet TCRdb's version contains in-frame clones alone and is incomplete. The data contain about 85,000 clones, 70% to 90% of them singletons. Sequencing was performed on peripheral blood. The source of these receptors is a woman older than 75 with acute or convalescent COVID-19.

This clone was detected once. The chain combines TRBV7-8 with TRBJ2-6; D unresolved. Trimming stripped 0 bases from V and 0 bases from J, with 3 bases between. The CDR3 consists of 15 residues. CDR1 and CDR2 from the germline V gene are SGHVS and FQNEAQ. CDR3 protein: CASSLALSGANVLTF. CDR3 coding DNA: TGTGCCAGCAGCTTAGCCCTCTCTGGGGCCAACGTCCTGACTTTC.

V gene TRBV5-1 combines with J gene TRBJ1-1; tentatively, D is TRBD1 (5 bases). Germline V gene lookup returns CDR1 SGHRS and CDR2 YFSETQ. The CDR3 runs 14 residues. V was cut by 4 bases and J by 0 bases, with 10 bases left in between. The CDR3 loop reads CASSPGLVNTEAFF. DNA of the CDR3: TGCGCCAGCAGCCCAGGGCTCGTGAACACTGAAGCTTTCTTT.

V usage is TRBV11-1 and J usage is TRBJ1-2; 7 bases line up with TRBD1. The junction had 8 bases not matched to a gene; V was cut back by 6 bases and J by 7 bases. Looked up from germline, CDR1 is SGHAT and CDR2 is FQDESV (reference sequence). The CDR3 has 13 residues. The CDR3 protein is CASSTDRVRGYTF. The CDR3 DNA reads as TGTGCCAGCAGTACTGACAGGGTTCGTGGCTACACCTTC.

The chain couples TRBV19 to TRBJ1-5; D perhaps matches TRBD1 (5 bases). The CDR3 loop spans 13 amino acids. Per germline, CDR1 LNHDA and CDR2 SQIVND (reference sequence). Trimming stripped 11 bases from V and 5 bases from J, with 16 bases between. CDR3 nucleotide sequence: TGTGCCTCCCGGGCAGGGAACTATCAGCCCCAGCATTTT. Translated, it gives CASRAGNYQPQHF.

The sample holds a few counts of this clone. This rearrangement joins TRBV7-9 to TRBJ1-1; TRBD1 aligns across 10 bases. This CDR3 contains 15 residues. Germline-derived CDR1 and CDR2 are SEHNR and FQNEAQ (reference sequence). Trimming removed 6 bases from V and 2 bases from J; junction bases left unmatched: 6. The CDR3 region has the DNA TGTGCCAGCAGGGCCGGACAGGGGGAAAACACTGAAGCTTTCTTT. Its protein product is CASRAGQGENTEAFF.

The gene calls are TRBV6-2 or TRBV6-3 and TRBJ1-5; a weak D match, TRBD1 (5 bases). The CDR3 is 16 residues long. Trimming took 4 bases from V and 5 from J, leaving 18 bases between them. Germline V CDR1 and CDR2: MNHEY, SVGEGT. The CDR3 is CASSFRSGQFDQPQHF. DNA for the CDR3: TGTGCCAGCAGTTTTCGGTCAGGGCAGTTTGATCAGCCCCAGCATTTT.

On this clone itself: This sample also contains other DNA sequences that code for the same CDR3. The DNA of the CDR3 is TGTGCCAGCTCACCCACGGACAGCATGAACACTGAAGCTTTCTTT. The encoded protein is CASSPTDSMNTEAFF. The chain links TRBV18 to TRBJ1-1; possible D gene TRBD1, 6 bases. The CDR3 covers 15 residues. Trimming left V 3 bases short and J 0 bases short, with 11 bases between. In germline, CDR1 is KGHSH, CDR2 LQKENI.

The CDR3 here is CASSPPDLRGNEQFF. The CDR3 DNA follows: TGTGCCAGCAGCCCCCCGGACCTAAGAGGGAATGAGCAGTTCTTC. The chain combines TRBV4-2 with TRBJ2-1, with D perhaps matching TRBD2 (5 bases). Looked up from germline, CDR1 is LGHNA and CDR2 is YNFKEQ. The CDR3 extends over 15 amino acids. V lost 4 bases to trimming and J lost 7 bases, with 17 bases between them.

This sequence joins TRBV11-3 and TRBJ1-3; D may be TRBD1 (5 bases). CDR1 and CDR2 (germline): SGHNT, YENEEA. The CDR3 loop spans 14 amino acids. The ends were cut back, 1 base at V and 3 bases at J, with 7 bases in the middle. The CDR3 sequence is CASSLVGDGNTIYF. DNA of the CDR3: TGTGCCAGCAGCTTAGTAGGGGATGGAAACACCATATATTTT.